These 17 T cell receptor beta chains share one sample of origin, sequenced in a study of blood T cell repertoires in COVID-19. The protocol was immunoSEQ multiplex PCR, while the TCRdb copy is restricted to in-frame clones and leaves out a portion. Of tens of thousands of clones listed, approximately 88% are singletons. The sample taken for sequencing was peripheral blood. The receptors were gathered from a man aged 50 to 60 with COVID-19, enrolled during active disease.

The DNA for the CDR3 is TGTGCCAGCAGCTCCCGCCGGGTTACTATGAACACTGAAGCTTTCTTT. This encodes CASSSRRVTMNTEAFF. This chain uses TRBV5-4 with TRBJ1-1; D is uncertain. The CDR3 has 16 residues. Germline values: CDR1 SGHNT, CDR2 YYREEE (reference sequence). The V gene lost 3 bases and the J gene lost 0 bases, with 15 bases spanning the gap. Supplemented by reference TRBV5-4 and TRBJ1-1, the full variable domain reads ETGVTQSPTHLIKTRGQQVTLRCSSQSGHNTVSWYQQALGQGPQFIFQYYREEENGRGNFPPRFSGLQFPNYSSELNVNALELDDSALYLCASSSRRVTMNTEAFFGQGTRLTVV.

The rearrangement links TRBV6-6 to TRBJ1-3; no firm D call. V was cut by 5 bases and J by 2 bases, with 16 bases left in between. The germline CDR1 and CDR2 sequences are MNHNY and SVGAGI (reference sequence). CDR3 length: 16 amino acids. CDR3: CASSPFAAAPGNTIYF. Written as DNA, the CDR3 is TGTGCCAGCAGTCCCTTCGCGGCCGCCCCTGGAAACACCATATATTTT.

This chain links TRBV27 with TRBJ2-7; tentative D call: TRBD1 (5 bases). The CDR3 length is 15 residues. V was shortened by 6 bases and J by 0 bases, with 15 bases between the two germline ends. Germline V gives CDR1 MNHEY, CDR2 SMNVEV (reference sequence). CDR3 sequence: CASRSGLGVSYEQYF. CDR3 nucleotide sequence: TGTGCCAGCAGGTCAGGTTTAGGGGTCTCCTACGAGCAGTACTTC.

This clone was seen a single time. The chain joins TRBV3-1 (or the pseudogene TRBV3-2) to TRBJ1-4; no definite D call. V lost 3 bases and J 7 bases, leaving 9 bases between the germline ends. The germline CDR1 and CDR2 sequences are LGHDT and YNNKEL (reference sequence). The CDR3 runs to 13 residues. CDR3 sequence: CASSHRGSEKLFF. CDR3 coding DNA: TGTGCCAGCAGCCACCGAGGCAGTGAAAAACTGTTTTTT.

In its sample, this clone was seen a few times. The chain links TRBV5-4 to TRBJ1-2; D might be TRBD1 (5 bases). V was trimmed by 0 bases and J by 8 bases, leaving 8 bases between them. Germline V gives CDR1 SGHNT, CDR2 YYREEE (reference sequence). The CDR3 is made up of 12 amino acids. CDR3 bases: TGTGCCAGCAGCTTGGCAGGGCAGGGCTACACCTTC. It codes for CASSLAGQGYTF.

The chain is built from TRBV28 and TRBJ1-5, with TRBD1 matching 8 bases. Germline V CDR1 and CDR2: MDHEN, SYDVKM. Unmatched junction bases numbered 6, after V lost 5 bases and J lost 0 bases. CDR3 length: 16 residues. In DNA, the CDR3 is TGTGCCAGCAGTATCCAGACAGGGGCTAGCAATCAGCCCCAGCATTTT. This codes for CASSIQTGASNQPQHF.

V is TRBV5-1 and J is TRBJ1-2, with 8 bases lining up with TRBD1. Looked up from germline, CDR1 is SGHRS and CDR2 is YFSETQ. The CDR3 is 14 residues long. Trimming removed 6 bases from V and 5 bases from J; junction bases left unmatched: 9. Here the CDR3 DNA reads TGCGCCAGCATGACCGGGACAGGCGGGTATGGCTACACCTTC. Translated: CASMTGTGGYGYTF.

The CDR3 DNA is TGCGCCAGCAGTTTCAGGGGCAACTATGGCTACACCTTC. Protein sequence: CASSFRGNYGYTF. The chain links TRBV4-1 to TRBJ1-2, with D perhaps TRBD1 (6 bases). The ends were cut back, 6 bases at V and 2 bases at J, with 10 bases in the middle. The germline gives CDR1 MGHRA, CDR2 YSYEKL. CDR3 length: 13 residues.

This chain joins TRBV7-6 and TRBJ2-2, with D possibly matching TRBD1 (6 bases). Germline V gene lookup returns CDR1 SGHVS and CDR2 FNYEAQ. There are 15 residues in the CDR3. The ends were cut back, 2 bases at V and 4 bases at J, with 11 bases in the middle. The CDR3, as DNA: TGTGCCAGCAGCTTACGACAAGGGGGCACCGGGGAGCTGTTTTTT. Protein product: CASSLRQGGTGELFF.

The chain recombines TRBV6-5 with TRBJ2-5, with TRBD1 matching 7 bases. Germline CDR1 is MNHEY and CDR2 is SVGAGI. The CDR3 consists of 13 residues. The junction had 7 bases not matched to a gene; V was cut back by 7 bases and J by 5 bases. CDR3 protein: CASKAAGGETQYF. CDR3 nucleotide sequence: TGTGCCAGCAAGGCAGCAGGGGGTGAGACCCAGTACTTC.

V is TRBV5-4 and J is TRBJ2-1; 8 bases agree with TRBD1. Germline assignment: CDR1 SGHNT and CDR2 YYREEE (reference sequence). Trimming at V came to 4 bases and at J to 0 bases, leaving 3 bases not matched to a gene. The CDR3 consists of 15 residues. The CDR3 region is CASSGRGRSYNEQFF. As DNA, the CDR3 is TGTGCCAGCAGCGGCAGGGGGCGCTCCTACAATGAGCAGTTCTTC.

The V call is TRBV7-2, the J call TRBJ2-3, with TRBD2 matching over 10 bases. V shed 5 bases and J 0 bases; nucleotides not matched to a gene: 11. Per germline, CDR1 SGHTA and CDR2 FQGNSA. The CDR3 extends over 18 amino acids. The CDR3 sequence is CASSIIAGGPTSTDTQYF. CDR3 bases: TGTGCCAGCAGCATCATAGCGGGGGGCCCTACTAGCACAGATACGCAGTATTTT.

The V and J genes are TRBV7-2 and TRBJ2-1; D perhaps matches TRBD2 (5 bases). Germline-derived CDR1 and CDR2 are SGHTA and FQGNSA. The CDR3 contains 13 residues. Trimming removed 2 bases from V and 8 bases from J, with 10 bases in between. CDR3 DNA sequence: TGTGCCAGCAGCTTAATGGTGAGGGATGAGCAGTTCTTC. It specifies CASSLMVRDEQFF.

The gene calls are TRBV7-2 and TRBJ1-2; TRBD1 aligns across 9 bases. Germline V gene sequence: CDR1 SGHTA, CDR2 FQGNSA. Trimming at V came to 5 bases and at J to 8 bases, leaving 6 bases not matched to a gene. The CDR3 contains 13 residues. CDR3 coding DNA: TGTGCCAGCAGCCCCGGACAGGGGAGGGGCTACACCTTC. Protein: CASSPGQGRGYTF. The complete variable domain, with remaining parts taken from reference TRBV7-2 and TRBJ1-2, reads GAGVSQSPSNKVTEKGKDVELRCDPISGHTALYWYRQSLGQGLEFLIYFQGNSAPDKSGLPSDRFSAERTGGSVSTLTIQRTQQEDSAVYLCASSPGQGRGYTFGSGTRLTVV.

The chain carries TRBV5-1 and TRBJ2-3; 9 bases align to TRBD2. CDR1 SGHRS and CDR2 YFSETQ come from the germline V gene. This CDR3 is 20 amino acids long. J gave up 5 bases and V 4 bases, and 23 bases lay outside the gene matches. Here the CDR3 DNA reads TGCGCCAGCAGCAACCCCCCGGCGGGGGGGCGATTTGGAATCAGAGATACGCAGTATTTT. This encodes CASSNPPAGGRFGIRDTQYF.

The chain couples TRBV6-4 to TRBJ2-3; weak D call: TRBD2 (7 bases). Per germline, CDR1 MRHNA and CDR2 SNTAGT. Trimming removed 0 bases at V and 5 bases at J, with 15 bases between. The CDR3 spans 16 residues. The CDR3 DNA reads TGTGCCAGCAGTGACTCGTGGGGGGGCCTAGGAGATACGCAGTATTTT. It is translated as CASSDSWGGLGDTQYF.

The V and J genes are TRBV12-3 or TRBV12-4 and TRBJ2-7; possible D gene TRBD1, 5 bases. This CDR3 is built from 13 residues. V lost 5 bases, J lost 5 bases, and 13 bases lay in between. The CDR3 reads CASSPGAVNEQYF. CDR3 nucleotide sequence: TGTGCCAGCAGTCCTGGGGCGGTCAACGAGCAGTACTTC.